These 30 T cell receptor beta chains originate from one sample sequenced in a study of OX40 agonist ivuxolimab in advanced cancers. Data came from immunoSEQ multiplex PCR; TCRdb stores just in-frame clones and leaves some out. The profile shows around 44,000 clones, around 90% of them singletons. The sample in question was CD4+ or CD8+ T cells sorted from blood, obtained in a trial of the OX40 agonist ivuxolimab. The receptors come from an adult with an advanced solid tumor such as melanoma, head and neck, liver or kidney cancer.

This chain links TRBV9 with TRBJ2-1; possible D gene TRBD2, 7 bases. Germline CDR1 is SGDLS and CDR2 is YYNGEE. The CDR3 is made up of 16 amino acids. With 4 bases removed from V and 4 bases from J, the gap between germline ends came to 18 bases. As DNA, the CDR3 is TGTGCCAGCAGCCCATCGGGGGGCACCGTTTACAATGAGCAGTTCTTC. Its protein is CASSPSGGTVYNEQFF.

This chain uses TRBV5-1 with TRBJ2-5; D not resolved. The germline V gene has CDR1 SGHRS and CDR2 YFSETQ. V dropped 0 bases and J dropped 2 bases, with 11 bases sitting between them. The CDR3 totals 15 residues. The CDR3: CASSLAAQKQETQYF. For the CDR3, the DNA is TGCGCCAGCAGCTTGGCCGCACAGAAACAAGAGACCCAGTACTTC.

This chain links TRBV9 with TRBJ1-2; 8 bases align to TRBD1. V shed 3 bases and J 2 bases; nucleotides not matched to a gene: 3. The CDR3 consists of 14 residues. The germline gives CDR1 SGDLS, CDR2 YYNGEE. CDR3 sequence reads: CASSDDRGNYGYTF. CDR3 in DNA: TGTGCCAGCAGCGACGACAGGGGAAACTATGGCTACACCTTC.

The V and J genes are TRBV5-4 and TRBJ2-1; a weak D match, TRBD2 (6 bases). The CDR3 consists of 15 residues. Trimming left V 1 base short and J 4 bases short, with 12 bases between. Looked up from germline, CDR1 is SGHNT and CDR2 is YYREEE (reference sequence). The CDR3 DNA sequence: TGTGCCAGCAGCTTGACACAGCGGGCTTACAATGAGCAGTTCTTC. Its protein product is CASSLTQRAYNEQFF. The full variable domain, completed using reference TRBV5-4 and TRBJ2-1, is ETGVTQSPTHLIKTRGQQVTLRCSSQSGHNTVSWYQQALGQGPQFIFQYYREEENGRGNFPPRFSGLQFPNYSSELNVNALELDDSALYLCASSLTQRAYNEQFFGPGTRLTVL.

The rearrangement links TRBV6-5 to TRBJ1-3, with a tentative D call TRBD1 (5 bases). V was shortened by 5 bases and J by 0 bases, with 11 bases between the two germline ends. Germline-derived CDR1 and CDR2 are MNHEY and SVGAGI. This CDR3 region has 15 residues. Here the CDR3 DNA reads TGTGCCAGCAGTAACCGACAGATCTCTGGAAACACCATATATTTT. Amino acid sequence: CASSNRQISGNTIYF.

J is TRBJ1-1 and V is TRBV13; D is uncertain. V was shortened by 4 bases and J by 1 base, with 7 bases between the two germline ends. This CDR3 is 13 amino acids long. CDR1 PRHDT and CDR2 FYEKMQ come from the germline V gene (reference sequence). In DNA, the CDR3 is TGTGCCAGCAGCTCACGAACGAACACTGAAGCTTTCTTT. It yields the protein CASSSRTNTEAFF.

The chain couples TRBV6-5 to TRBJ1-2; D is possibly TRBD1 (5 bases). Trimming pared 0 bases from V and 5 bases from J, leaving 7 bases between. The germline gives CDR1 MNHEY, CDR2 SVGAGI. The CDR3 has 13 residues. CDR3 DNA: TGTGCCAGCAGTTACTCGAGACAGTATGGCTACACCTTC. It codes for CASSYSRQYGYTF.

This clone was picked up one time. Written as DNA, the CDR3 is TGTGCCAGCTGTACAGGAGCATCTAGCACAGATACGCAGTATTTT. Residues: CASCTGASSTDTQYF. The chain employs TRBV6-1 and TRBJ2-3, with D possibly TRBD1 on 5 matching bases. V was cut by 8 bases and J by 0 bases, with 15 bases left in between. CDR1 and CDR2 (germline): MNHNS, SASEGT. This CDR3 contains 15 residues.

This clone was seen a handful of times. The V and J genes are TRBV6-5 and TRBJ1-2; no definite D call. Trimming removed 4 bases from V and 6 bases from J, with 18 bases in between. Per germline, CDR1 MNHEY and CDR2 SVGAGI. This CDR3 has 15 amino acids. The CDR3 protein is CASSSAWRVEDGYTF. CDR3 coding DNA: TGTGCCAGCAGTTCCGCCTGGAGGGTGGAGGATGGCTACACCTTC.

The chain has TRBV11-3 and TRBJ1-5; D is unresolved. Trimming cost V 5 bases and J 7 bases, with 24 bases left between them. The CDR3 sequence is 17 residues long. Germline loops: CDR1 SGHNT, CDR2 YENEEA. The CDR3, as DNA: TGTGCCAGCAGCCCAAGCCGCGTTAGCGGGCTTGGCCAGCCCCAGCATTTT. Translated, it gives CASSPSRVSGLGQPQHF.

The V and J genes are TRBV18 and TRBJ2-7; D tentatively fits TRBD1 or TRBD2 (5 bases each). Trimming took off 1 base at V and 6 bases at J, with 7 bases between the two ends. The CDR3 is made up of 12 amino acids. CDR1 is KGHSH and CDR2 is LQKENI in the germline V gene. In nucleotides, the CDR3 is TGTGCCAGCTCACCACACGGGACCGAGCAGTACTTC. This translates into CASSPHGTEQYF.

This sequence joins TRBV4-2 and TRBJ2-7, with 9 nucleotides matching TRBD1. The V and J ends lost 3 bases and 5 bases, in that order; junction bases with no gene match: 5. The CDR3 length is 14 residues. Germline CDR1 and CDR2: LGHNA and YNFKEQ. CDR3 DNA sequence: TGTGCCAGCAGCCAGAGGACAGGGGTCGACGAGCAGTACTTC. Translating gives CASSQRTGVDEQYF.

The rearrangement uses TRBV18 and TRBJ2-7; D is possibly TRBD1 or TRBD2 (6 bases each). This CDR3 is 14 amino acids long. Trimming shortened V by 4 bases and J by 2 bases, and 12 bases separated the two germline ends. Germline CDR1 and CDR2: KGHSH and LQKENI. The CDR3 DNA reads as TGTGCCAGCTCACGGGGGGCGCAGACCTACGAGCAGTACTTC. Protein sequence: CASSRGAQTYEQYF.

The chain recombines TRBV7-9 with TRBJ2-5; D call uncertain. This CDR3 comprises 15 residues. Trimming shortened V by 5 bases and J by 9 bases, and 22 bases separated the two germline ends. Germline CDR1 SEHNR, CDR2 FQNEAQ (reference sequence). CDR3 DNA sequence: TGTGCCAGCAGCCAAGGCCGGATGTCCCTTCGGGCCCAGTACTTC. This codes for CASSQGRMSLRAQYF.

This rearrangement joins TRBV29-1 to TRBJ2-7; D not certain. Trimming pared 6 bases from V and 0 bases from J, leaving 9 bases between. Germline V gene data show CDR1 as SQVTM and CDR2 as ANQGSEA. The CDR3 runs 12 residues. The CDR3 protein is CSVVGYSYEQYF. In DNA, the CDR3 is TGCAGCGTCGTTGGGTACTCCTACGAGCAGTACTTC.

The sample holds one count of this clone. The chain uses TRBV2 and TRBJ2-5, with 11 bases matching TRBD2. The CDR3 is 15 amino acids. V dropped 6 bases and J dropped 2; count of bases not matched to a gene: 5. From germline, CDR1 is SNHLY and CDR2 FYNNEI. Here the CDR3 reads CASRPGTSGQETQYF. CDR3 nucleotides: TGTGCCAGCAGACCCGGGACTAGCGGACAAGAGACCCAGTACTTC.

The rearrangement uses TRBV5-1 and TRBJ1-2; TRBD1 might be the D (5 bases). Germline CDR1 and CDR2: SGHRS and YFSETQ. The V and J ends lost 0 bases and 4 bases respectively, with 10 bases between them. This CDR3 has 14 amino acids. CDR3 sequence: CASSLEVGAYGYTF. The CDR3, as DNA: TGCGCCAGCAGCTTGGAGGTAGGGGCCTATGGCTACACCTTC. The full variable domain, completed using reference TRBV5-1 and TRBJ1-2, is KAGVTQTPRYLIKTRGQQVTLSCSPISGHRSVSWYQQTPGQGLQFLFEYFSETQRNKGNFPGRFSGRQFSNSRSEMNVSTLELGDSALYLCASSLEVGAYGYTFGSGTRLTVV.

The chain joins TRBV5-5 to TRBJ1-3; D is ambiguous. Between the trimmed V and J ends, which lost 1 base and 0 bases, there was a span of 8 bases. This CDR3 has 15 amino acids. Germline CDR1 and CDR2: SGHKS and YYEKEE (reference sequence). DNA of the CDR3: TGTGCCAGCAGCTTGCCCGGACGCTCTGGAAACACCATATATTTT. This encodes CASSLPGRSGNTIYF.

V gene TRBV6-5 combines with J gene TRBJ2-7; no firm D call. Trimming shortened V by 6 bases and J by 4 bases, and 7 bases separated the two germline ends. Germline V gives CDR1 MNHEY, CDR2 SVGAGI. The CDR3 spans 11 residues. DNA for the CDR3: TGTGCCAGCAGGGACCTTTACGAGCAGTACTTC. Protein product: CASRDLYEQYF.

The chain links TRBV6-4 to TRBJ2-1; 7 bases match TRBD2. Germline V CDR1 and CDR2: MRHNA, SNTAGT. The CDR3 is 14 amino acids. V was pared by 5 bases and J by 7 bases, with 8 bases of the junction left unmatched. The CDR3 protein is CASSSHNGRNEQFF. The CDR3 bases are TGTGCCAGCAGTAGCCATAACGGGAGGAATGAGCAGTTCTTC.

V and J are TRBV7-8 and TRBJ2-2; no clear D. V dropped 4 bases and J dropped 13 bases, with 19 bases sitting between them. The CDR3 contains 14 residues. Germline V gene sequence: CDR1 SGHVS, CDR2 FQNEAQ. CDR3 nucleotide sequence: TGTGCCAGCAGCTCGCAACTGAGAGTCGGCGGGCTGTTTTTT. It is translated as CASSSQLRVGGLFF.

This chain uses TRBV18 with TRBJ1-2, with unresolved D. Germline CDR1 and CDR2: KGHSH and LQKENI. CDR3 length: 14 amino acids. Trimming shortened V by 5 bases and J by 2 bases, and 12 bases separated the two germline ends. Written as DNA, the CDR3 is TGTGCCAGCTCAAGCCAGAGAAACAACTATGGCTACACCTTC. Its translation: CASSSQRNNYGYTF.

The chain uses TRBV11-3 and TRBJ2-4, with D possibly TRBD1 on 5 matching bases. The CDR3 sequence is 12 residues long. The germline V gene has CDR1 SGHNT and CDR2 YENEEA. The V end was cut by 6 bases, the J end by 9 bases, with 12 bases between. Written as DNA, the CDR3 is TGTGCCAGCAGGGATCTCCAGGGCATTCAGTACTTC. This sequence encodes CASRDLQGIQYF.

This chain's CDR3 is CASSPLNQPQHF. The CDR3 DNA reads as TGTGCCAGCAGCCCTCTAAATCAGCCCCAGCATTTT. The chain carries TRBV7-2 and TRBJ1-5, with D unclear. Germline CDR1 is SGHTA and CDR2 is FQGNSA. This CDR3 region has 12 residues. V lost 5 bases and J lost 4, with 6 bases in between.

The CDR3 loop is CASSWTGQGQPQHF. The CDR3 nucleotides are TGTGCCAGTAGTTGGACAGGGCAGGGTCAGCCCCAGCATTTT. The chain uses TRBV19 and TRBJ1-5; the match to TRBD1 covers 8 bases. With 5 bases clipped from V and 6 bases from J, the junction kept 6 bases outside the gene matches. The germline CDR1 and CDR2 sequences are LNHDA and SQIVND (reference sequence). CDR3 length equals 14 residues.

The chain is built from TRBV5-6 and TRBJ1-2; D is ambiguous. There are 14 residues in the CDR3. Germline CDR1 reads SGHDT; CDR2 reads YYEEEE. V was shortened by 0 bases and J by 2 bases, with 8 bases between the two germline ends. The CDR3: CASSLVQNNYGYTF. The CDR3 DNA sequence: TGTGCCAGCAGCTTGGTTCAAAACAACTATGGCTACACCTTC.

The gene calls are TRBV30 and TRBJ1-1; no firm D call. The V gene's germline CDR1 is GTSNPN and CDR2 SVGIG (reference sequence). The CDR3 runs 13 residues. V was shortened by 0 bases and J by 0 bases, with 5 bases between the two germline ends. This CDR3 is CAWSVTLNTEAFF. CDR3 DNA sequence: TGTGCCTGGAGTGTAACCCTGAACACTGAAGCTTTCTTT.

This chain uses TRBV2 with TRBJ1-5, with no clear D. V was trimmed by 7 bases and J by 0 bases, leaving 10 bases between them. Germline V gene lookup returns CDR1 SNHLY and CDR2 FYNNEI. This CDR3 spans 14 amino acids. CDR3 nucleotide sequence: TGTGCCAGCAACGAGCGGAATAGCAATCAGCCCCAGCATTTT. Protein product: CASNERNSNQPQHF. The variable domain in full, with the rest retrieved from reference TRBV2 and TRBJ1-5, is EPEVTQTPSHQVTQMGQEVILRCVPISNHLYFYWYRQILGQKVEFLVSFYNNEISEKSEIFDDQFSVERPDGSNFTLKIRSTKLEDSAMYFCASNERNSNQPQHFGDGTRLSIL.

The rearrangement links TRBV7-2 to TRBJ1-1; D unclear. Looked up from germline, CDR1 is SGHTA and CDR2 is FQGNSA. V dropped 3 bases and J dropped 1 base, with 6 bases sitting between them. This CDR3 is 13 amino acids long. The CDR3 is CASSFNWNTEAFF. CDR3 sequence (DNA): TGTGCCAGCAGCTTCAATTGGAACACTGAAGCTTTCTTT.

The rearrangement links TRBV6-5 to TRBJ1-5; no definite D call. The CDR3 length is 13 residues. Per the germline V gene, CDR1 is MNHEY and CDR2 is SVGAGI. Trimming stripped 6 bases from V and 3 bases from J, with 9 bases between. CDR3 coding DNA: TGTGCCAGCAGACTCGACCCCAATCAGCCCCAGCATTTT. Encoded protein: CASRLDPNQPQHF.